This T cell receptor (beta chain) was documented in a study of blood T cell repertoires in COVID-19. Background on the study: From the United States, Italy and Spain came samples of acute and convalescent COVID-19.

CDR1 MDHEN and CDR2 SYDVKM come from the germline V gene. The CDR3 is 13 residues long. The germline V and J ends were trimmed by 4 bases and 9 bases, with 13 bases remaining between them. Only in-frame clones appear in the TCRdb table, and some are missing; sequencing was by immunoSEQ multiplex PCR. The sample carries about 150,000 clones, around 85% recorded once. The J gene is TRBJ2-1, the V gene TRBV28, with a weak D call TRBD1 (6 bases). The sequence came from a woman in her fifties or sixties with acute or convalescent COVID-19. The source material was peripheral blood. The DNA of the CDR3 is TGTGCCAGCAGTTCCGGACAGCTCCGTGAGCAGTTCTTC. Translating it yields CASSSGQLREQFF.